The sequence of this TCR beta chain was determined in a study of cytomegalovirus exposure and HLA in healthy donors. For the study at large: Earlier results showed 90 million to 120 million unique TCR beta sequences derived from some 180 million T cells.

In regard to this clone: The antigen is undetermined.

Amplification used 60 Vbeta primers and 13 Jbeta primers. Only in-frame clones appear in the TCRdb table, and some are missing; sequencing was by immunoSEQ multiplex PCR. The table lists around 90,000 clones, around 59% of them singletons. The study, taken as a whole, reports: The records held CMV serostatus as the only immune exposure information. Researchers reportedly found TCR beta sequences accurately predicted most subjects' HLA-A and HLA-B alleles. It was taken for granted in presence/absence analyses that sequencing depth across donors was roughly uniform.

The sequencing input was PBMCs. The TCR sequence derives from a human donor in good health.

The CDR3: CASSIRGLDETQYF. Written as DNA, the CDR3 is TGTGCCAGTAGTATAAGGGGGCTGGATGAGACCCAGTACTTC. V usage is TRBV19 and J usage is TRBJ2-5, with 7 positions matching TRBD1. Germline loops: CDR1 LNHDA, CDR2 SQIVND (reference sequence). The CDR3 has 14 residues. The V segment lost 2 bases and the J segment 5 bases; nucleotides outside the gene matches: 5.